The 8 T cell receptor beta chains reported below all come from one sample, sequenced in a study of OX40 agonist ivuxolimab in advanced cancers. Profiling relied on immunoSEQ multiplex PCR, and the TCRdb table lists in-frame clones only, not all of them. The repertoire has about 130,000 clones, 80% to 95% of them found once; the top ten carry about 0.81%. The source material was CD4+ or CD8+ T cells sorted from blood, sampled in a trial of the OX40 agonist ivuxolimab. The receptor source for this set is an adult with an advanced solid tumor such as melanoma, head and neck, liver or kidney cancer.

This clone was found once. V is TRBV6-1 and J is TRBJ1-5; 8 nucleotides match TRBD1. The germline CDR1 and CDR2 sequences are MNHNS and SASEGT. The trim removed 6 bases at V and 1 base at J, leaving 5 bases unmatched. The CDR3 loop spans 15 amino acids. The chain's CDR3 is CASRGGQASNQPQHF. Written as DNA, the CDR3 is TGTGCCAGCAGGGGGGGACAGGCGAGCAATCAGCCCCAGCATTTT.

This sequence joins TRBV7-3 and TRBJ2-1; 14 nucleotides line up with TRBD2. The germline V gene encodes CDR1 SGHTA and CDR2 FQGTGA. The CDR3 covers 18 residues. V shed 2 bases and J 2 bases; nucleotides not matched to a gene: 5. CDR3 sequence: CASSLGTSGGPTYNEQFF. The CDR3 coding sequence is TGTGCCAGCAGCTTAGGGACTAGCGGGGGCCCTACCTACAATGAGCAGTTCTTC.

CDR3 region: CASSPGIGQPQHF. DNA for the CDR3: TGTGCCAGCAGCCCAGGGATTGGCCAGCCCCAGCATTTT. The rearrangement uses TRBV28 and TRBJ1-5; D is possibly TRBD1 (5 bases). CDR1 and CDR2 (germline): MDHEN, SYDVKM. The CDR3 runs to 13 residues. V was shortened by 6 bases and J by 7 bases, with 13 bases between the two germline ends.

The rearrangement links TRBV27 to TRBJ2-1; 8 bases line up with TRBD2. CDR3 length: 18 residues. Per germline, CDR1 MNHEY and CDR2 SMNVEV (reference sequence). With V trimmed by 7 bases and J by 2 bases, 16 bases remained unmatched. The CDR3 region is CASNSIAGRVGPYNEQFF. The CDR3 DNA sequence: TGTGCCAGCAACTCGATAGCGGGGAGGGTGGGCCCCTACAATGAGCAGTTCTTC.

V gene TRBV27 combines with J gene TRBJ1-2, with TRBD1 matching over 11 bases. Unmatched junction bases numbered 4, after V lost 5 bases and J lost 5 bases. CDR1 is MNHEY, CDR2 SMNVEV, per germline (reference sequence). The CDR3 is 14 residues long. The CDR3 sequence is CASSGRDRGYGYTF. The CDR3 nucleotides read TGTGCCAGCAGTGGCCGGGACAGGGGGTATGGCTACACCTTC.

This sequence joins TRBV5-8 and TRBJ2-1; TRBD1 aligns across 8 bases. The CDR3 totals 13 residues. After removal of 7 bases from V and 4 bases from J, the junction contained 4 bases not matched to a gene. Germline-derived CDR1 and CDR2 are SGHTS and YDEGEE. CDR3 region: CASGTGGYNEQFF. DNA of the CDR3: TGTGCCAGCGGGACAGGAGGTTACAATGAGCAGTTCTTC.

The sample holds one count of this clone. This chain uses TRBV5-4 with TRBJ2-7, with 10 positions matching TRBD1. The germline CDR1 and CDR2 sequences are SGHNT and YYREEE (reference sequence). CDR3 length: 14 amino acids. Losses at the gene ends were 3 bases for V and 3 bases for J; bases not matched to a gene: 3. CDR3 in DNA: TGTGCCAGCAGCTCGGGACAGGGGATCTACGAGCAGTACTTC. Protein: CASSSGQGIYEQYF.

The chain has TRBV27 and TRBJ1-2, with 7 nucleotides matching TRBD1. Germline CDR1 and CDR2: MNHEY and SMNVEV (reference sequence). J gave up 8 bases and V 6 bases, and 9 bases lay outside the gene matches. The CDR3 consists of 13 residues. CDR3 in amino acids: CASRGQVPSGYTF. CDR3 coding DNA: TGTGCCAGCAGAGGACAGGTTCCCTCCGGCTACACCTTC.